This TCR beta chain was sequenced in a study of CD8 T cells in Susac syndrome (dated by TCRdb to about 2019). General notes on the study: The study used repertoire sequencing to test whether antigen drove CD8+ T cell activation and differentiation in Susac syndrome. CD8+ T cell repertoire clonality was compared between approximately 12 healthy donors, approximately 14 Susac syndrome patients and 15 or so multiple sclerosis patients. Paper-wide results and their limitations: The study acknowledged that relatively few individuals were included in the TCR sequencing and HLA analysis.

Peripheral blood CD8+ and CD4+ T cells from healthy donors, Susac syndrome patients and multiple sclerosis patients were profiled by high-throughput TCR beta sequencing. The multiple sclerosis controls were treatment-naive patients who had stable or active relapsing-remitting disease and met the revised McDonald criteria. Bulk CD8+ and CD4+ T cells were purified by magnetic negative isolation, while CD8+ TEMRA cells were enriched using FACS. Blood was drawn into EDTA tubes, processed within 24 hours, and PBMCs were isolated by density gradient centrifugation. PBMCs intended for TCR sequencing were cryopreserved in liquid nitrogen and thawed later in a water bath at 37 degrees C. Purity of sorted or isolated CD4+, CD8+ and CD8+ TEMRA cells was at least 90%. RNA was extracted using the RNeasy kit, and about 0.5 to 1 ug of the RNA was reverse transcribed with random hexamers. The immunoSEQ multiplex PCR assay, which covers 54 Vbeta and 13 Jbeta segments, was used to amplify TCR beta CDR3 regions. PCR amplification bias was corrected by using a synthetic template baseline for primer optimization and computational correction. In the original analysis: Reads were annotated to V, D and J genes per IMGT and analyzed with immunoSEQ Analyzer, keeping only productive sequences. Clonality was calculated as one minus the Shannon entropy normalized by log2 of the number of productive unique sequences. For each patient and control, public and private clones were evaluated among the 100 most prevalent clones. Clones were defined as Susac-specific if absent from the healthy and MS cohorts, from 1052 published viral clones and from other ImmuneACCESS disease sequences. TCRdb took the public reads, trimmed them with fastp at Q25, ran MiXCR for clone calling and kept in-frame beta chains. Rows are combined by CDR3 protein, so each entry shows the most common genes and DNA. TCRdb, not the original authors, processed these V and J calls. The sample table contains about 150,000 distinct CDR3 sequences; only one count was recorded for roughly 94% of them. The ten largest clones represent over 0.2% of the sample.

Via the germline V gene, CDR1 is LGHNT and CDR2 FRNRAP. V and J are trimmed by 5 bases and 3 bases, and the gene matches miss 7 bases of the junction. The CDR3, cysteine through phenylalanine, is 15 amino acids long. The sequence is cut down to CDR3 DNA, 45 bases in frame from base 1. On this clonotype: It has no known antigen specificity. No per-base quality is available; no much larger clone lies one base away.

The sequence links TRBV12-5 to TRBJ2-7; TRBD1 aligns with 10 central bases. The sequenced sample consisted of CD8+ T cells from PBMCs. This TCR came from a human donor with multiple sclerosis. The DNA sequence is as follows: TGTGCTAGTGGTCCCCAGACAGGGGGCGTCTACGAGCAGTACTTC. Translation gives CASGPQTGGVYEQYF.